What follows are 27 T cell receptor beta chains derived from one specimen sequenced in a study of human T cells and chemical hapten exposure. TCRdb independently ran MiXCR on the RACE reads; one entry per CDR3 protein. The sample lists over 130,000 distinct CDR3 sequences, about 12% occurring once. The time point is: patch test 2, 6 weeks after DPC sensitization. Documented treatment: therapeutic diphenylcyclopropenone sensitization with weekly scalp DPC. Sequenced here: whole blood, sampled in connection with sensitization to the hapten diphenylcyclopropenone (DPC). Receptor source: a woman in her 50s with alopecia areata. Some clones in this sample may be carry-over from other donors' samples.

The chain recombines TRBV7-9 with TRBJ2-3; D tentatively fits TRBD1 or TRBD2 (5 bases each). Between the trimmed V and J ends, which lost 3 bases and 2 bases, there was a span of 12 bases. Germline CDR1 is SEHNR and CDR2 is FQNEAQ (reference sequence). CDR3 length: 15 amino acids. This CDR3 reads CASSFIRDPTDTQYF. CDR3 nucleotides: TGTGCCAGCAGCTTCATCCGGGACCCCACAGATACGCAGTATTTT.

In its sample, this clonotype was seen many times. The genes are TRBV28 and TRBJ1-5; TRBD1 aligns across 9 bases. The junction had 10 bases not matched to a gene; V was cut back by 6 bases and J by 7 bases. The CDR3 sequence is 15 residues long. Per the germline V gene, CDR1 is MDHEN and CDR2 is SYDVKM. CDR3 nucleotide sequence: TGTGCCAGCAGGAAGCCCGGGACAGGGTTACAGCCCCAGCATTTT. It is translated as CASRKPGTGLQPQHF. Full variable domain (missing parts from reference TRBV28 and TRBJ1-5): DVKVTQSSRYLVKRTGEKVFLECVQDMDHENMFWYRQDPGLGLRLIYFSYDVKMKEKGDIPEGYSVSREKKERFSLILESASTNQTSMYLCASRKPGTGLQPQHFGDGTRLSIL.

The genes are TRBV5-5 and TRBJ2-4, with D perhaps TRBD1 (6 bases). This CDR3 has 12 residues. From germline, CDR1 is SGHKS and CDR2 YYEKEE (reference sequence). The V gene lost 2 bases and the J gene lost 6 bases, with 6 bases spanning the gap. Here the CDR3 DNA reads TGTGCCAGCAGCTTACAGGGAAACATTCAGTACTTC. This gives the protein CASSLQGNIQYF. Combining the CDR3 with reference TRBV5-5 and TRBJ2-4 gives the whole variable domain DAGVTQSPTHLIKTRGQQVTLRCSPISGHKSVSWYQQVLGQGPQFIFQYYEKEERGRGNFPDRFSARQFPNYSSELNVNALLLGDSALYLCASSLQGNIQYFGAGTRLSVL.

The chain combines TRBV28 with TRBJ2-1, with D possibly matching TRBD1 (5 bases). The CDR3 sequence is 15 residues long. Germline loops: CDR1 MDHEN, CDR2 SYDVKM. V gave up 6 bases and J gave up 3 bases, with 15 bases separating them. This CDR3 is CASREQELGYNEQFF. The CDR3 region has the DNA TGTGCCAGCAGAGAACAGGAACTGGGCTACAATGAGCAGTTCTTC.

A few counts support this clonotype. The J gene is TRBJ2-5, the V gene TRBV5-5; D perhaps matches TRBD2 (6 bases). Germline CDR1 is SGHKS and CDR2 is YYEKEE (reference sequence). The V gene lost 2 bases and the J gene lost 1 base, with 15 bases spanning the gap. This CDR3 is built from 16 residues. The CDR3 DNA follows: TGTGCCAGCAGCTTAGGGGTAGTGGGGGGCCAAGAGACCCAGTACTTC. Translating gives CASSLGVVGGQETQYF.

The CDR3 DNA is TGCAGTGCTAGATCTTCAGGGGAACCCAAAGCTTTCTTT. It encodes CSARSSGEPKAFF. The chain combines TRBV20-1 with TRBJ1-1; D is perhaps TRBD1 (6 bases). CDR1 and CDR2 (germline): DFQATT, SNEGSKA (reference sequence). V shed 2 bases and J shed 9 bases, with 16 bases lying between them. The CDR3 totals 13 residues.

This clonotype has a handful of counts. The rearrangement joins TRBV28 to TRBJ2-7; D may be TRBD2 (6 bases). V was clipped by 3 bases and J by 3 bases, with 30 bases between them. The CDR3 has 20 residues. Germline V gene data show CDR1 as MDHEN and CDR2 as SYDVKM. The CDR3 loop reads CASSFSPTRRMVGGLYEQYF. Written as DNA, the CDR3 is TGTGCCAGCAGTTTTAGCCCCACCCGCCGGATGGTGGGAGGCCTCTACGAGCAGTACTTC.

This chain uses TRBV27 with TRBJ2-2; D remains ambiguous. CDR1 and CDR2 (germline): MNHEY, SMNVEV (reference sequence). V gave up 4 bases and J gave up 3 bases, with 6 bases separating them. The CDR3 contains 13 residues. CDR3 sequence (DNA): TGTGCCAGCAGTTCCCCCTACACCGGGGAGCTGTTTTTT. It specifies CASSSPYTGELFF.

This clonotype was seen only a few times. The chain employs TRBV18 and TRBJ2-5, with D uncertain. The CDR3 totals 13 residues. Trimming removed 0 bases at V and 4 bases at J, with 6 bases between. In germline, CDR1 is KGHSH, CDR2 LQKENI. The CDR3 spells CASSPPAPETQYF. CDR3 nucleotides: TGTGCCAGCTCACCACCGGCACCAGAGACCCAGTACTTC.

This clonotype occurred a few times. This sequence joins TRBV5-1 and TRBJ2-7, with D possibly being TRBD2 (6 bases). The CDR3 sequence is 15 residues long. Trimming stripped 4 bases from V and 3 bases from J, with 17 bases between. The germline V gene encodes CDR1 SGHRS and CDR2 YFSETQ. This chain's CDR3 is CASSLAPGRIYEQYF. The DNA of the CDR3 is TGCGCCAGCAGCCTTGCCCCAGGGAGGATCTACGAGCAGTACTTC. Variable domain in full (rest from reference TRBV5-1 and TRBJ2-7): KAGVTQTPRYLIKTRGQQVTLSCSPISGHRSVSWYQQTPGQGLQFLFEYFSETQRNKGNFPGRFSGRQFSNSRSEMNVSTLELGDSALYLCASSLAPGRIYEQYFGPGTRLTVT.

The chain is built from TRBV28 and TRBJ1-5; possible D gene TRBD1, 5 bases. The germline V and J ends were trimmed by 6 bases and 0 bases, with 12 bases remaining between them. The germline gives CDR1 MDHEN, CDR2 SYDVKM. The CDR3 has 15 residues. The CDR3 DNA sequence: TGTGCCAGCAGGCCCGGGGCATATAGCAATCAGCCCCAGCATTTT. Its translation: CASRPGAYSNQPQHF.

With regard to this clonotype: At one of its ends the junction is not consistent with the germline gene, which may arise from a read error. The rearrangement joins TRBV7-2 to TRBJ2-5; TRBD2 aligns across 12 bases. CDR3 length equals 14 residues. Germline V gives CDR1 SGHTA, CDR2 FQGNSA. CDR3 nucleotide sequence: TGTGCCAGCAGCCTAGCGGGAGGGTCAGAGACCCAGTACTTC. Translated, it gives CASSLAGGSETQYF.

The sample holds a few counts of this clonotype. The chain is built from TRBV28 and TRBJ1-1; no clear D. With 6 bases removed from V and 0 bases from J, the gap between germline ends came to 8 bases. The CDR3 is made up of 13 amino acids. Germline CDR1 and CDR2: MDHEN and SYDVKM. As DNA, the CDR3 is TGTGCCAGCAGGAGGGTAATGAACACTGAAGCTTTCTTT. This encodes CASRRVMNTEAFF.

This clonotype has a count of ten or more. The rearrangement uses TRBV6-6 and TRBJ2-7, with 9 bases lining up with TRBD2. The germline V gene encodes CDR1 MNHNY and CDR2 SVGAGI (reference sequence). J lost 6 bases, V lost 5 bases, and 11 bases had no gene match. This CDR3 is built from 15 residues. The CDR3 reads CASSRTGTSPSEQYF. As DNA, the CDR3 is TGTGCCAGCAGTCGTACCGGGACTAGCCCATCCGAGCAGTACTTC.

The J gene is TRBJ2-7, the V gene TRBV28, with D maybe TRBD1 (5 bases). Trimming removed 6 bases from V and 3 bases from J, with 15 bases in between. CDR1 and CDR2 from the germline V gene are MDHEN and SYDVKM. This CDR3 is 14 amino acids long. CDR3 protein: CASSTIQVHYEQYF. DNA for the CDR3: TGTGCCAGCAGCACGATACAGGTCCACTACGAGCAGTACTTC.

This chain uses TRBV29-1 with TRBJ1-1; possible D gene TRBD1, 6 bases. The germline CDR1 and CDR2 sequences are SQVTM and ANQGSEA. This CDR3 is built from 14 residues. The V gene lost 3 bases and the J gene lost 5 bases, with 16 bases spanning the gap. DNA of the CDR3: TGCAGCGTTGAGGGGGGGGCAGGATCGACTGAAGCTTTCTTT. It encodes CSVEGGAGSTEAFF.

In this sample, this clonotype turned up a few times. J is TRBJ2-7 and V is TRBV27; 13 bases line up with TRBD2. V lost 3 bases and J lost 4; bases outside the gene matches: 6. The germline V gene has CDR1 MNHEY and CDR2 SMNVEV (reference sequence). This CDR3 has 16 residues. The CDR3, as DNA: TGTGCCAGCAGTTTTACTAGCGGGAGGGCCTTGTACGAGCAGTACTTC. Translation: CASSFTSGRALYEQYF.

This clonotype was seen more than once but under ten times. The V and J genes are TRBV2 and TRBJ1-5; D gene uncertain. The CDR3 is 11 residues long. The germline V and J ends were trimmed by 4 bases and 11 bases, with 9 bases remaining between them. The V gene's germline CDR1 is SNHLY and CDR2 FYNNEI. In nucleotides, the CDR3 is TGTGCCAGCAGTGCCCAAAGTGCCCAGCATTTT. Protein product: CASSAQSAQHF. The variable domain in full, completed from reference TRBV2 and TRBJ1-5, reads EPEVTQTPSHQVTQMGQEVILRCVPISNHLYFYWYRQILGQKVEFLVSFYNNEISEKSEIFDDQFSVERPDGSNFTLKIRSTKLEDSAMYFCASSAQSAQHFGDGTRLSIL.

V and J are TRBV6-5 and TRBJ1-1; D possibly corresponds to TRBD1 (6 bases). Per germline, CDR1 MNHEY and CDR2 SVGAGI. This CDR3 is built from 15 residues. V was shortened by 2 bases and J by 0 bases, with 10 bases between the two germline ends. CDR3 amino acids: CASSYARGMNTEAFF. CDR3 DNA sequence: TGTGCCAGCAGTTACGCCAGGGGTATGAACACTGAAGCTTTCTTT.

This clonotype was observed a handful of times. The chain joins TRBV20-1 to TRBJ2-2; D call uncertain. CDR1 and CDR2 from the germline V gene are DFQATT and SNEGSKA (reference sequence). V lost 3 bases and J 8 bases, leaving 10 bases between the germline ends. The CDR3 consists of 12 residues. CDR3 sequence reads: CSASLGYGELFF. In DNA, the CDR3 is TGCAGTGCTAGTTTGGGCTATGGGGAGCTGTTTTTT.

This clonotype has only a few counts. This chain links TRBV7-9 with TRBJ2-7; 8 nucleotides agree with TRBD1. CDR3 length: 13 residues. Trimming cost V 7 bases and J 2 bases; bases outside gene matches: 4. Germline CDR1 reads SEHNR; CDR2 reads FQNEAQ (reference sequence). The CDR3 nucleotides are TGTGCCAGCACCGTGACAGGGGCCTACGAGCAGTACTTC. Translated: CASTVTGAYEQYF.

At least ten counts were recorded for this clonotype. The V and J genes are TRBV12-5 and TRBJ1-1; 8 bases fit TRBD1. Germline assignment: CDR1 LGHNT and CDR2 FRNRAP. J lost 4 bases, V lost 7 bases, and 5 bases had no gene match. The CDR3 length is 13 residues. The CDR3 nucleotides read TGTGCTAGTGCGGCAGGGGGCTTCACTGAAGCTTTCTTT. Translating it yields CASAAGGFTEAFF. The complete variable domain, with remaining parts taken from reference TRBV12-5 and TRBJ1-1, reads DARVTQTPRHKVTEMGQEVTMRCQPILGHNTVFWYRQTMMQGLELLAYFRNRAPLDDSGMPKDRFSAEMPDATLATLKIQPSEPRDSAVYFCASAAGGFTEAFFGQGTRLTVV.

The CDR3 is CSVGTGRNQPQHF. The CDR3 DNA sequence: TGCAGCGTTGGGACAGGGAGAAATCAGCCCCAGCATTTT. The V gene is TRBV29-1, the J gene TRBJ1-5, with 8 bases matching TRBD1. From germline, CDR1 is SQVTM and CDR2 ANQGSEA. V lost 4 bases and J lost 4; bases outside the gene matches: 3. The CDR3 is 13 amino acids. Together with reference TRBV29-1 and TRBJ1-5, the CDR3 gives the full variable domain: SAVISQKPSRDICQRGTSLTIQCQVDSQVTMMFWYRQQPGQSLTLIATANQGSEATYESGFVIDKFPISRPNLTFSTLTVSNMSPEDSSIYLCSVGTGRNQPQHFGDGTRLSIL.

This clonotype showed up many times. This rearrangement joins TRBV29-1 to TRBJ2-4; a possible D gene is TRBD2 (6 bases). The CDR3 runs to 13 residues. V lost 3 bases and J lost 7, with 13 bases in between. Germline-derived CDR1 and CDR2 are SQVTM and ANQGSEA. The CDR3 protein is CSVDSQGGNIQYF. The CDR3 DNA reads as TGCAGCGTTGACTCGCAGGGAGGCAACATTCAGTACTTC.

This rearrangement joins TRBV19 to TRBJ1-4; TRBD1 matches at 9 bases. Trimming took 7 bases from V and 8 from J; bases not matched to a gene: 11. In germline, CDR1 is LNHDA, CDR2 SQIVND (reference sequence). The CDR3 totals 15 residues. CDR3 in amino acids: CASNFGTGITEKLFF. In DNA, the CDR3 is TGTGCCAGTAACTTCGGGACAGGGATTACCGAAAAACTGTTTTTT.

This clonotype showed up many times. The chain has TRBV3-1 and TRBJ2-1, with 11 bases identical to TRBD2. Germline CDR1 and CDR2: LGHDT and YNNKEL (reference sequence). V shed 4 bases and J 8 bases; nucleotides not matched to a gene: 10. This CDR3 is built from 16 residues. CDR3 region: CASSRVLAGGPDEQFF. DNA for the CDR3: TGTGCCAGCAGCCGGGTCTTAGCGGGAGGGCCGGATGAGCAGTTCTTC.

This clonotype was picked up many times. CDR3 amino acids: CASSAGTLSYNEQFF. The CDR3 region has the DNA TGTGCCAGCAGTGCCGGGACTCTCTCCTACAATGAGCAGTTCTTC. The rearrangement joins TRBV12-3 or TRBV12-4 to TRBJ2-1; D might be TRBD2 (6 bases). Trimming removed 5 bases from V and 0 bases from J, with 11 bases in between. The CDR3 covers 15 residues.